This T cell receptor (beta chain) derives from a study of cytomegalovirus exposure and HLA in healthy donors. Overall study context: An analysis done earlier identified almost 120 million unique TCR beta sequences from approximately 180 million T cells. Study-level findings and limits: In an earlier analysis, in 620 or so donors, most V segments appeared productive either ~87% or ~30% of the time. Later work found most CMV-associated TCR beta chains apparently HLA-restricted. Among TCR sequences, most were rare, though some public TCRs appeared in many donors.

Note on this clone: Antigen specificity is unknown.

CDR3 length: 14 residues. Germline CDR1 is SNHLY and CDR2 is FYNNEI. With 6 bases removed from V and 5 bases from J, the gap between germline ends came to 14 bases. Researchers ran the PCR with 60 Vbeta and 13 Jbeta primers. TCRdb keeps only in-frame clones here, not all; method: immunoSEQ multiplex PCR. This sample yields approximately 78,000 clones, of which 60% to 75% are seen a single time; less than 25% belongs to the top ten. The chain carries TRBV2 and TRBJ1-5; tentative D call: TRBD1 (6 bases). Sequenced input: PBMCs. The clonotype originates from a man aged 40-55 years in good health and CMV-seropositive. The CDR3 reads CASRFPGQDQPQHF. Written as DNA, the CDR3 is TGTGCCAGCAGATTCCCGGGACAAGATCAGCCCCAGCATTTT.